This T cell receptor beta chain was sequenced in a study of CD8+ T cells in alopecia areata. About the study: Tofacitinib lasted 6 to 18 months, then 6 months off drug. Percentage of affected scalp area was the basis on which treated patients' severity was scored.

Extracted RNA was reverse transcribed, and the resulting cDNA served as sequencing template. Profiled with immunoSEQ multiplex PCR; TCRdb holds only in-frame clones, not every one. The sample holds roughly 190,000 clones; 60% are singletons and the top ten take approximately 1%. For this clone: Its specificity is not known.

Regarding treatment: oral pan-JAK inhibitor, 5-10 mg twice daily. Obtained from alopecia areata patients were lesional scalp punch biopsies along with peripheral blood. CDR1 and CDR2 from the germline V gene are SQVTM and ANQGSEA. Deletions cut 2 bases from V and 6 bases from J, with 7 bases between. CDR3 size: 11 residues. Findings and limits, study-wide: In blood and scalp, many expanded lesional clones persisted during tofacitinib.

The genes are TRBV29-1 and TRBJ1-2; D gene ambiguous. The specimen was CD4+ T cells sorted from blood, collected at week 24, from a patient treated with tofacitinib. This sequence was found in a human donor with alopecia areata. The CDR3 region has the DNA TGCAGCGTTGAACGAGGGAATGGCTACACCTTC. Amino acid sequence: CSVERGNGYTF.